What follows is one T cell receptor (beta chain) and its context. Germline CDR1 is SGHVS and CDR2 is FNYEAQ. With 5 bases removed from V and 1 base from J, the gap between germline ends came to 14 bases. The CDR3 covers 15 residues. Data came from immunoSEQ multiplex PCR; TCRdb stores just in-frame clones and leaves some out. The sample has 40,000 to 60,000 clones, approximately 83% seen once. The sample originates from a study of T cell responses to AZD1222 COVID-19 vaccine. Sequenced material: peripheral blood, taken 28 days after the second AZD1222 dose. This receptor was obtained from an adult who received the AZD1222 COVID-19 vaccine. The chain has TRBV7-6 and TRBJ2-5; a possible D gene is TRBD2 (6 bases). The CDR3 sequence is CASSQAAGSQETQYF. The CDR3 coding sequence is TGTGCCAGCAGCCAGGCTGCCGGGAGCCAAGAGACCCAGTACTTC.